Listed below are T cell receptor beta chains from one sample, sequenced in a study of cytomegalovirus exposure and HLA in healthy donors. TCRdb's table, derived via immunoSEQ multiplex PCR, lists solely in-frame clones and lacks some. This sample has 100,000 to 120,000 clones, with more than 60% found just once. Specimen: PBMCs. The source is a man aged 25-45 years in good health and CMV-seropositive. Both conserved end residues are part of each CDR3. Size is omitted from some rows. Given values are once, few, many or a class for expanded clones.

TRBV18	once	TRBJ1-6	CASSPTENNSPLHF
TRBV5-4	NA	TRBJ1-3	CASSLGQGNTIYF
TRBV30	NA	TRBJ1-6	CAWSAGGGSYNSPLHF
TRBV30	once	TRBJ1-6	CASSGGPNSPLHF
TRBV15	NA	TRBJ2-3	CATSRDGRGTDTQYF
TRBV10-3	NA	NA	CAISESGRIYEQYF
TRBV19	NA	TRBJ2-5	CASSMVNVAGDQETQYF
TRBV11-3	NA	TRBJ1-1	CASSLGPSRGLGEAFF
TRBV5-4	NA	TRBJ2-3	CASSLVPASGTDTQYF
TRBV27	NA	TRBJ1-1	CASSFRTTGPYLNTEAFF
TRBV11-3	NA	TRBJ1-1	CASSLDGEVTEAFF
TRBV6-5	NA	TRBJ1-2	CASSRTGTYGYTF
TRBV5-1	NA	TRBJ2-3	CASSLASPGDTQYF
TRBV6-5	NA	TRBJ2-7	CASTAGGYEQYF
TRBV4-1	NA	TRBJ1-4	CASSQEQGAATNEKLFF
TRBV19	NA	TRBJ1-1	CASSFSNTEAFF
TRBV11-2	NA	TRBJ1-2	CASSFTVGGPLDGYTF
TRBV4-1	NA	TRBJ1-3	CASSQAGGRGKDF
TRBV19	NA	TRBJ2-5	CASSSRNRQETQYF
TRBV2	NA	TRBJ1-4	CASSTGLNEKLFF
TRBV4-1	NA	TRBJ1-6	CASSPNEISDSPLHF
TRBV27	few	TRBJ1-4	CASSFFPACAGQGGLRVEKLFF
TRBV7-9	NA	TRBJ2-7	CASRPQGTNEQYF
TRBV18	NA	TRBJ2-7	CASSPPAEYYGQYF
TRBV6-1	NA	TRBJ1-4	CASSPQGREKLFF
TRBV7-2	NA	TRBJ1-5	CASGGEPNQPQHF
TRBV9	few	TRBJ1-1	CASSVNPRGPGTEAFF
TRBV5-1	NA	TRBJ1-1	CASSWVLRTGKNTEAFF
TRBV28	NA	TRBJ2-1	CASSLISGGDYNEQFF
TRBV6-5	NA	TRBJ1-2	CASTRTGSGGYTF
TRBV11-2	few	TRBJ1-2	CASSLDYSANYGYTF
TRBV7-2	NA	TRBJ2-5	CASSSWGLAGQQTQYF
TRBV10-3	NA	TRBJ2-5	CAISVQRPGTQYF
TRBV6-1	once	TRBJ1-5	CASSERGVSDQPQHF
TRBV5-4	NA	TRBJ2-3	CASSLVGLAGGEAQYF
TRBV12-5	NA	TRBJ2-1	CASAIYNEQFF
TRBV6-1	NA	TRBJ2-3	CASIGGGGADTQYF
TRBV11-2	few	TRBJ2-7	CASSLDGSWGQSSYEQYF
TRBV27	NA	TRBJ2-2	CASSLYEVNGELFF
TRBV5-1	few	TRBJ2-7	CASSSGQGDWEQYF
TRBV9	NA	TRBJ2-7	CASSAGQRNYEQYF
TRBV27	NA	TRBJ1-4	CASSFGGGPATNEKLFF
TRBV6-1	NA	TRBJ2-7	CASVPGPNSYEQYF
TRBV5-1	NA	TRBJ2-2	CASSPGPIGAGELFF
TRBV7-8	few	TRBJ2-2	CASSPRLAGGHANTGELFF
TRBV11-2	NA	TRBJ2-3	CASSLVAHGGTDTQYF
TRBV7-9	NA	TRBJ2-1	CASSSRAGAVYNEQFF
TRBV25-1	NA	TRBJ2-2	CASTPGQGNTGELFF
TRBV7-3	NA	TRBJ2-7	CASSPTGSEQYF
TRBV25-1	NA	TRBJ2-7	CASSGQGEDYEQYF
TRBV7-3	few	TRBJ1-3	CAGWGITSGNTIYF